The entry that follows covers one T cell receptor beta chain sequence. Its antigen is unidentified. These data originate in a study of post-analysis software for immune sequencing data. In the study overall: The disease courses spanned relapsing-remitting, secondary progressive and progressive-relapsing forms of multiple sclerosis. Study conclusions and caveats: Multiple sclerosis patients showed significantly lower normalized Chao1 diversity than controls did. The F measure placed samples prepared in the same batch into strongly shared clusters.

Unique molecular identifiers featured in each of the TCR beta cDNA libraries. Input of about 0.9 to 10 million T cells yielded hundreds of thousands of cDNA molecules. TCRdb reanalysed the PCR reads using MiXCR and keeps one entry per CDR3 protein. The sample lists around 500,000 distinct CDR3 sequences; about a third were seen once. The source of this sequence is a girl aged 2-17 years with multiple sclerosis. Sequencing used blood.

The CDR3 nucleotides are TGCAGTGCCGAGAGCGGGAGGACAGATACGCAGTATTTT. Translating gives CSAESGRTDTQYF. The chain combines TRBV20-1 with TRBJ2-3; 9 bases line up with TRBD2. J was trimmed by 3 bases and V by 6 bases; bases with no gene match: 4. Germline-derived CDR1 and CDR2 are DFQATT and SNEGSKA (reference sequence). The CDR3 sequence is 13 residues long.